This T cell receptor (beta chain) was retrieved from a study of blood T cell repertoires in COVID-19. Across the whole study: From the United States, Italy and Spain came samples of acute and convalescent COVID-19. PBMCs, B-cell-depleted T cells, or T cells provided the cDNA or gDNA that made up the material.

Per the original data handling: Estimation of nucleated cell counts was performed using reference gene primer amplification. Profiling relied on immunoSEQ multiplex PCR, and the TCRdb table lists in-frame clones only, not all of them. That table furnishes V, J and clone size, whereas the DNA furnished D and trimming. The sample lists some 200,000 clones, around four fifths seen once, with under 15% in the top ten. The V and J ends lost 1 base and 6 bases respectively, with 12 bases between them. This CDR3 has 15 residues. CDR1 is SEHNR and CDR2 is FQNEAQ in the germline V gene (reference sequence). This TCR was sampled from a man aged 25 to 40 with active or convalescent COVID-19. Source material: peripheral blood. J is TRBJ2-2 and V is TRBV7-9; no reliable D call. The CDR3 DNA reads TGTGCCAGCAGCTTAGTACGGGTTTCCCCCGGGGAGCTGTTTTTT. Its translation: CASSLVRVSPGELFF.